The 20 T cell receptor beta chains presented below share a single source sample, sequenced in a study of human T cells and chemical hapten exposure. As for time point: pre-sensitization, week 0. Stated treatment: therapeutic diphenylcyclopropenone sensitization with weekly scalp DPC. TCRdb independently ran MiXCR on the RACE reads; one entry per CDR3 protein. The table shows about 120,000 distinct CDR3 sequences, with roughly 14% occurring only once. The sample in question was whole blood, obtained in connection with sensitization to the hapten diphenylcyclopropenone (DPC). These TCRs come from a woman aged 18-29 years with alopecia areata. Some clones in this sample may be carry-over from other donors' samples.

The chain recombines TRBV12-3 or TRBV12-4 with TRBJ2-1; D is perhaps TRBD2 (6 bases). Trimming cost V 1 base and J 8 bases, with 18 bases left between them. This CDR3 contains 16 residues. The CDR3, as DNA: TGTGCCAGCAGTTTAGGGGCCCGGGTCTCGGGGGATGAGCAGTTCTTC. Amino acids: CASSLGARVSGDEQFF.

The sample holds a few counts of this clonotype. The genes are TRBV18 and TRBJ2-7; 9 nucleotides line up with TRBD1. Germline CDR1 and CDR2: KGHSH and LQKENI. V lost 6 bases to trimming and J lost 5 bases; unmatched junction nucleotides: 8. The CDR3 is 14 residues long. The CDR3, as DNA: TGTGCCAGCTCTCAACAGGGGGCTCGGGACGAGCAGTACTTC. Translated: CASSQQGARDEQYF.

The chain combines TRBV7-9 with TRBJ1-5; D uncertain. Germline lookup yields CDR1 SEHNR and CDR2 FQNEAQ (reference sequence). V shed 1 base and J shed 6 bases, with 13 bases lying between them. This CDR3 is 15 amino acids long. CDR3 sequence: CASSLDGISSQPQHF. The CDR3 bases are TGTGCCAGCAGCTTAGATGGTATTTCAAGTCAGCCCCAGCATTTT. The entire variable domain, with the rest obtained from reference TRBV7-9 and TRBJ1-5, is as follows: DTGVSQNPRHKITKRGQNVTFRCDPISEHNRLYWYRQTLGQGPEFLTYFQNEAQLEKSRLLSDRFSAERPKGSFSTLEIQRTEQGDSAMYLCASSLDGISSQPQHFGDGTRLSIL.

The table lists this clonotype with a few counts. This chain uses TRBV7-2 with TRBJ2-3; possible D gene TRBD2, 7 bases. This CDR3 contains 14 residues. Trimming stripped 4 bases from V and 4 bases from J, with 12 bases between. Looked up from germline, CDR1 is SGHTA and CDR2 is FQGNSA. This chain's CDR3 is CASSWAGGPDTQYF. The CDR3 region has the DNA TGTGCCAGCAGCTGGGCCGGGGGGCCAGATACGCAGTATTTT.

V usage is TRBV28 and J usage is TRBJ2-5; TRBD2 is a possible D gene (5 bases). CDR3 length: 16 amino acids. Germline V gene data show CDR1 as MDHEN and CDR2 as SYDVKM. V dropped 4 bases and J dropped 4 bases, with 19 bases sitting between them. The CDR3 nucleotides read TGTGCCAGCAGTTCCTCCGGGATCTTCCTACGAGAGACCCAGTACTTC. The encoded protein is CASSSSGIFLRETQYF. The whole variable domain, filled in from reference TRBV28 and TRBJ2-5, reads DVKVTQSSRYLVKRTGEKVFLECVQDMDHENMFWYRQDPGLGLRLIYFSYDVKMKEKGDIPEGYSVSREKKERFSLILESASTNQTSMYLCASSSSGIFLRETQYFGPGTRLLVL.

The gene calls are TRBV7-2 and TRBJ1-6, with a weak D call TRBD1 (5 bases). V gave up 4 bases and J gave up 9 bases, with 16 bases separating them. The CDR3 loop spans 15 amino acids. Germline V gene data show CDR1 as SGHTA and CDR2 as FQGNSA. In DNA, the CDR3 is TGTGCCAGCAGCTCTGGGGACGTGGGAGGTTCACCCCTCCACTTT. Its translation is CASSSGDVGGSPLHF.

This clonotype was counted at least ten times. The V and J genes are TRBV28 and TRBJ2-5; TRBD1 aligns across 7 bases. Germline assignment: CDR1 MDHEN and CDR2 SYDVKM. J lost 1 base, V lost 6 bases, and 5 bases had no gene match. This CDR3 comprises 14 residues. The DNA for the CDR3 is TGTGCCAGCAGCTACCGACAGGGCCAAGAGACCCAGTACTTC. Its protein is CASSYRQGQETQYF.

This clonotype came up a few times. The J gene is TRBJ2-7, the V gene TRBV6-2 or TRBV6-3; TRBD1 matches 8 bases. CDR1 is MNHEY and CDR2 is SVGEGT in the germline V gene. CDR3 size: 15 residues. V lost 6 bases to trimming and J lost 3 bases; unmatched junction nucleotides: 10. CDR3 protein: CASSVTVDRDYEQYF. The CDR3 DNA sequence: TGTGCCAGCAGCGTTACCGTGGACAGGGACTACGAGCAGTACTTC.

This clonotype was picked up a small number of times. V is TRBV6-5 and J is TRBJ1-1; D remains ambiguous. Germline V CDR1 and CDR2: MNHEY, SVGAGI. V was shortened by 6 bases and J by 1 base, with 15 bases between the two germline ends. This CDR3 has 15 residues. This CDR3 is CASRPQNPRNTEAFF. The CDR3 bases are TGTGCCAGCAGGCCACAGAACCCGAGGAACACTGAAGCTTTCTTT.

The rearrangement uses TRBV3-1 and TRBJ2-3; D remains unclear. In germline, CDR1 is LGHDT, CDR2 YNNKEL (reference sequence). V was pared by 3 bases and J by 2 bases, with 15 bases between. This CDR3 is 16 amino acids long. The CDR3 region has the DNA TGTGCCAGCAGCCAGGGATGGGGAACTCTCACAGATACGCAGTATTTT. Translation: CASSQGWGTLTDTQYF.

Comments on this clonotype: A read error is possible here, since a much larger clone lies one base away. J is TRBJ2-2 and V is TRBV6-1; D remains ambiguous. The V gene's germline CDR1 is MNHNS and CDR2 SASEGT. The V and J ends lost 5 bases and 3 bases respectively, with 7 bases between them. The CDR3 spans 13 residues. CDR3 DNA: TGTGCCAGCAGTTTCAGAGACACCGGGGAGCTGTTTTTT. It yields the protein CASSFRDTGELFF.

The V gene is TRBV7-8, the J gene TRBJ1-2; 9 bases line up with TRBD1. The CDR3 runs 17 residues. Trimming cost V 2 bases and J 5 bases; bases outside gene matches: 12. Germline V gives CDR1 SGHVS, CDR2 FQNEAQ. The DNA for the CDR3 is TGTGCCAGCAGCTTAATGTGGGGTGGGACAGGGAATTATGGCTACACCTTC. Amino acid sequence: CASSLMWGGTGNYGYTF.

This clonotype appeared many times. The chain links TRBV10-3 to TRBJ2-1; 8 bases are shared with TRBD2. The germline V gene has CDR1 ENHRY and CDR2 SYGVKD. V shed 6 bases, J shed 6 bases, and the junction held 4 bases outside the gene matches. CDR3 length equals 13 residues. CDR3 sequence: CAIRGTRLNEQFF. DNA of the CDR3: TGTGCCATCAGGGGGACTAGACTCAATGAGCAGTTCTTC.

This chain links TRBV28 with TRBJ2-7, with TRBD1 matching 9 bases. The germline CDR1 and CDR2 sequences are MDHEN and SYDVKM. V lost 2 bases, J lost 5 bases, and 4 bases stayed unmatched. The CDR3 is made up of 14 amino acids. CDR3 amino acids: CASSLPGQGDEQYF. CDR3 nucleotides: TGTGCCAGCAGTTTACCGGGACAGGGAGACGAGCAGTACTTC.

This clonotype was seen a few times. This chain uses TRBV12-3 or TRBV12-4 with TRBJ2-3; tentatively, D is TRBD1 or TRBD2 (7 bases each). Trimming cost V 5 bases and J 2 bases, with 23 bases left between them. The CDR3 is 18 amino acids. The CDR3 sequence: CASSPGRGQTKITDTQYF. Here the CDR3 DNA reads TGTGCCAGCAGTCCGGGGAGGGGGCAAACCAAGATCACAGATACGCAGTATTTT.

This clonotype showed up many times. The chain is built from TRBV7-9 and TRBJ1-5; D is unresolved. The germline V gene encodes CDR1 SEHNR and CDR2 FQNEAQ (reference sequence). The CDR3 is 15 amino acids. V dropped 5 bases and J dropped 0 bases, with 11 bases sitting between them. CDR3 region: CASSLDGYSNQPQHF. As DNA, the CDR3 is TGTGCCAGCAGCCTGGACGGGTATAGCAATCAGCCCCAGCATTTT.

CDR3: CASSPGQGALQPQHF. DNA for the CDR3: TGTGCCAGCAGTCCGGGACAGGGGGCCCTTCAGCCCCAGCATTTT. The rearrangement links TRBV2 to TRBJ1-5; 12 bases line up with TRBD1. The germline V gene encodes CDR1 SNHLY and CDR2 FYNNEI. The trim removed 5 bases at V and 6 bases at J, leaving 5 bases unmatched. The CDR3 consists of 15 residues.

This clonotype was counted at least ten times. The rearrangement uses TRBV29-1 and TRBJ2-1; D is perhaps TRBD2 (7 bases). The CDR3 length is 11 residues. Per the germline V gene, CDR1 is SQVTM and CDR2 is ANQGSEA. Trimming shortened V by 2 bases and J by 15 bases, and 14 bases separated the two germline ends. CDR3 bases: TGCAGCGTTGAATTGGGGGGGCCTCGGTTCTTC. Translation: CSVELGGPRFF.

A few counts support this clonotype. This rearrangement joins TRBV6-2 or TRBV6-3 to TRBJ2-3; weak D call: TRBD1 (5 bases). Trimming removed 8 bases from V and 3 bases from J, with 12 bases in between. Germline assignment: CDR1 MNHEY and CDR2 SVGEGT. The CDR3 loop spans 13 amino acids. CDR3: CASSRRATDTQYF. CDR3 coding DNA: TGTGCCAGCTCCCGCAGGGCGACAGATACGCAGTATTTT.

This chain joins TRBV6-6 and TRBJ2-6, with a possible D match to TRBD1 (6 bases). There are 19 residues in the CDR3. V lost 8 bases to trimming and J lost 0 bases, with 23 bases between them. Germline V lookup: CDR1 MNHNY, CDR2 SVGAGI (reference sequence). The CDR3 coding sequence is TGTGCCAGCCGCCCCACCCCCGACAGGTGGGGCTCTGGGGCCAACGTCCTGACTTTC. Translated: CASRPTPDRWGSGANVLTF.